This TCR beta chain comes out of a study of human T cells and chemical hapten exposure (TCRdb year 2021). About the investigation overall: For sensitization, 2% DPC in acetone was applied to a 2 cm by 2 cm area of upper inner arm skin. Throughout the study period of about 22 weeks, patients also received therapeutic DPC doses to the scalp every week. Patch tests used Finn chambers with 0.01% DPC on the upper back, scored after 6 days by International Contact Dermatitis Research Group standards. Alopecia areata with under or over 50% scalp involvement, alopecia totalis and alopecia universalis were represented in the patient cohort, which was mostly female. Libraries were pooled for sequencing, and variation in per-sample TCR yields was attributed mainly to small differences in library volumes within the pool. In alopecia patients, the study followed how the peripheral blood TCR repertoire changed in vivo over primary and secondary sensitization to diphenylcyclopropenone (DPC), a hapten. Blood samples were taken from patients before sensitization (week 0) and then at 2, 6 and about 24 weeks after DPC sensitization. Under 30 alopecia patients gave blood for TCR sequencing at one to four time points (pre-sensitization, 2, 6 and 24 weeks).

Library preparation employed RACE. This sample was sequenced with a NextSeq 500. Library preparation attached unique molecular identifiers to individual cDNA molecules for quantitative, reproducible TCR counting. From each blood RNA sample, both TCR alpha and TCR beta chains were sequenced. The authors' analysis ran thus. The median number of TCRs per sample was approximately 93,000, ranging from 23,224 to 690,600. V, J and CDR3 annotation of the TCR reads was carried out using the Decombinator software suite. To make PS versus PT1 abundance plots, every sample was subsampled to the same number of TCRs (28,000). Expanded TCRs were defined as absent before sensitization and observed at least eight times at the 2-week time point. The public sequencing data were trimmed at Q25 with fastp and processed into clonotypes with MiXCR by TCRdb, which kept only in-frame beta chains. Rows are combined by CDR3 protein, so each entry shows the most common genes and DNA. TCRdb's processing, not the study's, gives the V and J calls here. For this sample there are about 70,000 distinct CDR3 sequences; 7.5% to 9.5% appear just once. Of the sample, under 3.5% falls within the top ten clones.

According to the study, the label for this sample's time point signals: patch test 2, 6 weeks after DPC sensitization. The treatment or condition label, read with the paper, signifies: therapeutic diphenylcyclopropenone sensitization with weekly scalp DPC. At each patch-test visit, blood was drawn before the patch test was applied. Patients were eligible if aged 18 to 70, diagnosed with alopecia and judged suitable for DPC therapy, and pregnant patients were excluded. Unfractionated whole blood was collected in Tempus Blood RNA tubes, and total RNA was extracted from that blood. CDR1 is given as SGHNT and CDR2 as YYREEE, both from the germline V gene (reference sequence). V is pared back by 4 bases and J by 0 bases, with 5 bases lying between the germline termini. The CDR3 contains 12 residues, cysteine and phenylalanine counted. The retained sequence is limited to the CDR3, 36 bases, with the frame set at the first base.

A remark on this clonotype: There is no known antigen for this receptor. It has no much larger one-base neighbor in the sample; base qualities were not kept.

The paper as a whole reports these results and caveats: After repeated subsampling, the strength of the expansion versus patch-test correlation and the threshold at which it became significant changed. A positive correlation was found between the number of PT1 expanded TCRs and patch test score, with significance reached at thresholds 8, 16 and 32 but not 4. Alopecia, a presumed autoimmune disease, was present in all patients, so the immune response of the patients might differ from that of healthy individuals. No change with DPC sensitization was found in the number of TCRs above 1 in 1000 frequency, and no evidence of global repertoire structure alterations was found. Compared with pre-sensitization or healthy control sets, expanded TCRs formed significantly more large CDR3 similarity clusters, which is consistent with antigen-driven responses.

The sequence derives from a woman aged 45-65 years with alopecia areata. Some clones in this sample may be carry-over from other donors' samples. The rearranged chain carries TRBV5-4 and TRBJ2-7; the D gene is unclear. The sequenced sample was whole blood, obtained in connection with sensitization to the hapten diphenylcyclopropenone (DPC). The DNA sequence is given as TGTGCCAGCAGCCGAGGCTCCTACGAGCAGTACTTC. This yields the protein CASSRGSYEQYF.